Sequencing of this T cell receptor (beta chain) was carried out in a study of shared T cell receptors in the human thymus. Details on this clone: Because it lacks the conserved phenylalanine or tryptophan at the end, this CDR3 is likely a read error.

CDR3 length equals 13 residues. Germline CDR1 is WNHNN and CDR2 is SYGVQD (reference sequence). The V end was cut by 2 bases, the J end by 5 bases, with 9 bases between. This table comes from immunoSEQ multiplex PCR, and its TCRdb copy is limited to in-frame clones, with some not included. The repertoire holds roughly 710,000 clones, with around 85% as singletons. In addition, the sample was reused for a study of human thymus T cells. Per that study: Corrective surgery for congenital heart defects was being performed on the healthy Finnish infants who served as donors. Obtained as resections during corrective heart surgery, the thymus tissue was then studied. Related research has reported that thymic repertoires overlap highly among unrelated individuals.

The receptor comes from a girl in the first two years of life with a congenital heart defect. V usage is TRBV10-1 and J usage is TRBJ1-1, with a possible D match to TRBD1 (5 bases). The sample comprised thymocytes. The CDR3 coding sequence is TGCGCCAGCAGTGAGAACGGGGGAACTGAAGCTTTCCTT. Amino acid sequence: CASSENGGTEAFL.